The 23 T cell receptor beta chains presented below share a single source sample, sequenced in a study of Ad26.COV2.S vaccination and SARS-CoV-2 variants. Treatment denoted: around 19 received Ad26.COV2.S at low or high dose, single or two shots; several received placebo; per-sample allocation not given. Sampling took place 63 days after the first vaccine or placebo injection. Repertoires were generated with immunoSEQ multiplex PCR, while TCRdb's copy carries only in-frame clones and drops some. The data contain about 410,000 clones, 70% to 90% of them singletons. The source material was peripheral blood, sampled in a trial of Ad26.COV2.S vaccine versus placebo. The source is a person between 18 and 60 years old who received the Ad26.COV2.S COVID-19 vaccine or a placebo.

The chain couples TRBV7-3 to TRBJ2-2; TRBD2 is a possible D gene (5 bases). This CDR3 has 13 residues. Germline CDR1 SGHTA, CDR2 FQGTGA. Trimming stripped 2 bases from V and 5 bases from J, with 6 bases between. The CDR3 DNA sequence: TGTGCCAGCAGCTTACGGGGAACCGGGGAGCTGTTTTTT. This translates into CASSLRGTGELFF.

V is TRBV30 and J is TRBJ2-7, with 8 bases fitting TRBD1. V shed 5 bases, J shed 0 bases, and the junction held 3 bases outside the gene matches. Per the germline V gene, CDR1 is GTSNPN and CDR2 is SVGIG (reference sequence). This CDR3 spans 13 amino acids. Here the CDR3 DNA reads TGTGCCTGGGCGACAGGGGCCTCCTACGAGCAGTACTTC. As protein: CAWATGASYEQYF.

V and J are TRBV7-2 and TRBJ2-3, with D tentatively TRBD1 (5 bases). In germline, CDR1 is SGHTA, CDR2 FQGNSA. The CDR3 is made up of 15 amino acids. Trimming left V 5 bases short and J 0 bases short, with 12 bases between. The CDR3 spells CASSLRAASTDTQYF. The CDR3 DNA follows: TGTGCCAGCAGCCTCAGGGCAGCTAGCACAGATACGCAGTATTTT.

The J gene is TRBJ1-5, the V gene TRBV19; a possible D gene is TRBD1 (5 bases). The ends were cut back, 6 bases at V and 3 bases at J, with 12 bases in the middle. The CDR3 covers 14 residues. Germline V gene data show CDR1 as LNHDA and CDR2 as SQIVND (reference sequence). Written as DNA, the CDR3 is TGTGCCAGTAGCCGAGGGACGGACAATCAGCCCCAGCATTTT. This codes for CASSRGTDNQPQHF.

This chain joins TRBV18 and TRBJ1-1, with D unclear. Germline CDR1 is KGHSH and CDR2 is LQKENI. V shed 6 bases and J shed 6 bases, with 14 bases lying between them. The CDR3 consists of 13 residues. CDR3 in amino acids: CASSYKPRAEAFF. The CDR3 DNA is TGTGCCAGCTCTTACAAACCGCGGGCTGAAGCTTTCTTT.

The V call is TRBV19, the J call TRBJ1-4, with D tentatively TRBD1 (6 bases). V was trimmed by 3 bases and J by 5 bases, leaving 16 bases between them. The length of the CDR3 is 16 residues. Germline V lookup: CDR1 LNHDA, CDR2 SQIVND (reference sequence). CDR3 amino acids: CASSIYNTGRNEKLFF. DNA of the CDR3: TGTGCCAGTAGTATTTATAATACAGGGAGGAATGAAAAACTGTTTTTT. Based on the CDR3 plus reference TRBV19 and TRBJ1-4, the full variable domain is DGGITQSPKYLFRKEGQNVTLSCEQNLNHDAMYWYRQDPGQGLRLIYYSQIVNDFQKGDIAEGYSVSREKKESFPLTVTSAQKNPTAFYLCASSIYNTGRNEKLFFGSGTQLSVL.

The chain recombines TRBV5-4 with TRBJ1-4; 8 bases are a match to TRBD1. The CDR3 contains 15 residues. Germline V gene lookup returns CDR1 SGHNT and CDR2 YYREEE (reference sequence). V lost 4 bases, J lost 5 bases, and 7 bases stayed unmatched. As DNA, the CDR3 is TGTGCCAGCAGCCCTGGGACAGGTCAAAATGAAAAACTGTTTTTT. This codes for CASSPGTGQNEKLFF.

The chain's CDR3 is CASAEGKGGFYNEQFF. The CDR3, as DNA: TGTGCCAGCGCCGAAGGGAAGGGGGGATTCTACAATGAGCAGTTCTTC. This chain connects TRBV6-6 to TRBJ2-1, with D perhaps assigned TRBD1 or TRBD2 (6 bases each). V was trimmed by 8 bases and J by 3 bases, leaving 20 bases between them. This CDR3 region has 16 residues. CDR1 is MNHNY, CDR2 SVGAGI, per germline (reference sequence).

This clone came up once. V usage is TRBV5-1 and J usage is TRBJ2-5; no clear D. Germline V gene lookup returns CDR1 SGHRS and CDR2 YFSETQ. V lost 1 base, J lost 1 base, and 5 bases lay in between. The CDR3 runs to 13 residues. This CDR3 is CASSLYGQETQYF. In DNA form, the CDR3 reads TGCGCCAGCAGCTTGTACGGCCAAGAGACCCAGTACTTC.

This clone was observed a handful of times. The chain uses TRBV7-2 and TRBJ2-1, with D tentatively TRBD1 (5 bases). Germline-derived CDR1 and CDR2 are SGHTA and FQGNSA. The V and J ends lost 4 bases and 6 bases respectively, with 13 bases between them. This CDR3 has 14 residues. This chain's CDR3 is CASSSGSPGNEQFF. In DNA, the CDR3 is TGTGCCAGCAGCTCAGGGTCTCCCGGCAATGAGCAGTTCTTC.

The chain uses TRBV4-2 and TRBJ2-2; a possible D gene is TRBD1 (6 bases). The CDR3 is 15 amino acids. V was pared by 1 base and J by 4 bases, with 10 bases between. Germline CDR1 and CDR2: LGHNA and YNFKEQ. CDR3 residues: CASSQVLQGTGELFF. CDR3 DNA: TGTGCCAGCAGCCAAGTGCTACAGGGCACCGGGGAGCTGTTTTTT.

The chain links TRBV6-5 to TRBJ2-2; no clear D. This CDR3 spans 15 amino acids. With 4 bases removed from V and 8 bases from J, the gap between germline ends came to 17 bases. Germline V lookup: CDR1 MNHEY, CDR2 SVGAGI. The CDR3 nucleotides read TGTGCCAGCAGTTCCCAGAAGGGAAGGGTGGGGGAGCTGTTTTTT. It yields the protein CASSSQKGRVGELFF.

This chain links TRBV5-1 with TRBJ2-7, with 9 bases matching TRBD2. With 0 bases clipped from V and 7 bases from J, the junction kept 8 bases outside the gene matches. This CDR3 contains 15 residues. The germline V gene has CDR1 SGHRS and CDR2 YFSETQ. CDR3 nucleotide sequence: TGCGCCAGCAGCTTGGTAGCGGGAGCCCCGGGGGAGCAGTACTTC. Protein: CASSLVAGAPGEQYF.

The rearrangement joins TRBV3-1 (or the pseudogene TRBV3-2) to TRBJ1-1, with D perhaps TRBD1 (5 bases). CDR3 length: 15 amino acids. Trimming cost V 1 base and J 4 bases, with 13 bases left between them. Germline CDR1 reads LGHDT; CDR2 reads YNNKEL (reference sequence). This CDR3 is CASSQVSGRRTEAFF. CDR3 DNA: TGTGCCAGCAGCCAAGTTTCAGGGAGGCGCACTGAAGCTTTCTTT.

This clone was seen a few times. The rearrangement joins TRBV28 to TRBJ1-5, with D possibly matching TRBD1 (6 bases). The CDR3 contains 14 residues. Germline lookup yields CDR1 MDHEN and CDR2 SYDVKM. V was trimmed by 6 bases and J by 7 bases, leaving 16 bases between them. The CDR3 region has the DNA TGTGCCAGCAGCCGAAACAGGGTCGGGCAGCCCCAGCATTTT. It is translated as CASSRNRVGQPQHF.

CDR3: CASKLGQQETQYF. DNA for the CDR3: TGTGCCAGCAAGCTCGGACAGCAAGAGACCCAGTACTTC. The chain uses TRBV5-6 and TRBJ2-5, with D perhaps TRBD1 (6 bases). The CDR3 spans 13 residues. Germline values: CDR1 SGHDT, CDR2 YYEEEE. Trimming took off 6 bases at V and 2 bases at J, with 11 bases between the two ends.

With respect to this clone: Sequence at one end of the junction differs from germline and may be a read error. This chain uses TRBV19 with TRBJ1-5, with 10 positions matching TRBD1. CDR3 length: 14 residues. Germline V CDR1 and CDR2: LNHDA, SQIVND (reference sequence). CDR3 protein: CASSKTGGNQPQHF. CDR3 nucleotides: TGTGCCAGCAGCAAGACAGGGGGCAACCAGCCCCAGCATTTT.

This clone has just a few counts. The chain employs TRBV11-3 and TRBJ1-4, with 7 bases aligning to TRBD1. The CDR3 loop spans 14 amino acids. Germline V CDR1 and CDR2: SGHNT, YENEEA. J gave up 4 bases and V 5 bases, and 4 bases lay outside the gene matches. The CDR3 is CASSAGTVNEKLFF. CDR3 coding DNA: TGTGCCAGCAGCGCCGGGACAGTTAATGAAAAACTGTTTTTT.

This chain connects TRBV10-3 to TRBJ2-3; 13 bases fit TRBD2. The CDR3 totals 15 residues. V was pared by 6 bases and J by 3 bases, with 3 bases of the junction left unmatched. CDR1 and CDR2 (germline): ENHRY, SYGVKD. CDR3 residues: CAIRSTSGRTDTQYF. The CDR3 DNA reads TGTGCCATCAGGTCGACTAGCGGGAGGACAGATACGCAGTATTTT.

The V call is TRBV6-5, the J call TRBJ2-1; D unclear. Germline CDR1 reads MNHEY; CDR2 reads SVGAGI. With 4 bases removed from V and 2 bases from J, the gap between germline ends came to 12 bases. The CDR3 is made up of 15 amino acids. The CDR3 region has the DNA TGTGCCAGCAGTTCCCCCAGTTTCCCCTACAATGAGCAGTTCTTC. This codes for CASSSPSFPYNEQFF.

The rearrangement links TRBV15 to TRBJ2-7; 8 bases map to TRBD1. V dropped 1 base and J dropped 1; count of bases not matched to a gene: 6. Germline V gene sequence: CDR1 LNHNV, CDR2 YYDKDF (reference sequence). The CDR3 contains 16 residues. The DNA for the CDR3 is TGTGCCACCAGCAGAGCTGGACAGGGCTTATCCTACGAGCAGTACTTC. Its translation: CATSRAGQGLSYEQYF.

This clone appeared once. The gene calls are TRBV6-5 and TRBJ2-7, with TRBD1 matching 9 bases. CDR1 and CDR2 (germline): MNHEY, SVGAGI. CDR3 length equals 14 residues. The junction had 9 bases not matched to a gene; V was cut back by 5 bases and J by 7 bases. CDR3 protein: CASSRRTGVGEQYF. The CDR3 DNA sequence: TGTGCCAGCAGTCGACGGACAGGGGTCGGGGAGCAGTACTTC.

The chain combines TRBV28 with TRBJ2-2; 7 nucleotides agree with TRBD1. With 6 bases clipped from V and 5 bases from J, the junction kept 12 bases outside the gene matches. The CDR3 sequence is 16 residues long. Per germline, CDR1 MDHEN and CDR2 SYDVKM. The CDR3 DNA reads TGTGCCAGCAGCTCGGTTGGGACAGTAATAACCGGGGAGCTGTTTTTT. The encoded protein is CASSSVGTVITGELFF.